This T cell receptor beta chain was sequenced in a study of T cells in Graves' hyperthyroidism and ophthalmopathy. Using RNA transcripts as the source, TCR beta CDR3 regions were amplified. TCR CDR3 underwent first-round RT-PCR with the HTBI primer set. TCRdb re-derived calls from the multiplex PCR reads in MiXCR, one entry per CDR3 protein. The repertoire holds about 620,000 distinct CDR3 sequences, with around 16% as singletons. Notes on this clonotype: Its antigen is unidentified.

Patients aged 18 to 65 had newly diagnosed hyperthyroidism of under 2 months' duration. Study-wide findings and caveats: Most clonotypes that expanded in the thyroid above 0.001 also showed up in blood.

After removal of 4 bases from V and 2 bases from J, the junction contained 4 bases not matched to a gene. The CDR3 contains 16 residues. Germline-derived CDR1 and CDR2 are SGDLS and YYNGEE. The receptor was derived from a young woman with Graves' hyperthyroidism. The sample comprised blood. J is TRBJ2-1 and V is TRBV9; TRBD2 agrees at 12 bases. In DNA, the CDR3 is TGTGCCAGCAGCAGTGCTAGCGGGAGGGCCTACAATGAGCAGTTCTTC. This codes for CASSSASGRAYNEQFF.